Listed below are T cell receptor beta chains from one sample, sequenced in a study of cytotoxic CD8 clonotypes in ibrutinib-treated CLL. Sequenced by immunoSEQ multiplex PCR; TCRdb stores in-frame clones only, minus some. The sample holds roughly 330,000 clones, roughly 71% seen once. Sequencing was performed on PBMCs, taken after 36 months of ibrutinib treatment. The receptor source for this set is a human donor with chronic lymphocytic leukemia. Each CDR3 is given with its conserved first and last residue. The order of the fields is J gene, D gene, V gene, CDR3 DNA, CDR3 protein. D genes are given only for firm matches.

j_call: TRBJ2-3
d_call: TRBD2
v_call: TRBV7-9
cdr3_nt: TGTGCCAGCAGCTTTTTGCAGGGAGGGACAGATACGCAGTATTTT
cdr3_aa: CASSFLQGGTDTQYF

j_call: TRBJ1-2
d_call: NA
v_call: TRBV6-4
cdr3_nt: TGTGCCAGCAGTGACGAGCAGGGAGTCTATGGCTACACCTTC
cdr3_aa: CASSDEQGVYGYTF

j_call: TRBJ2-2
d_call: TRBD2
v_call: TRBV5-1
cdr3_nt: TGCGCCAGCAGCCCAAAGACTAGCGGGAACACCGGGGAGCTGTTTTTT
cdr3_aa: CASSPKTSGNTGELFF

j_call: TRBJ1-1
d_call: NA
v_call: TRBV15
cdr3_nt: TGTGCCACCAGCAGACCTTTAACGAACACTGAAGCTTTCTTT
cdr3_aa: CATSRPLTNTEAFF

j_call: TRBJ1-1
d_call: NA
v_call: TRBV9
cdr3_nt: TGTGCCAGCAGCGTACGGACGAACACTGAAGCTTTCTTT
cdr3_aa: CASSVRTNTEAFF

j_call: TRBJ2-3
d_call: NA
v_call: TRBV18
cdr3_nt: TGTGCCAGCTCACCTGGGCAGCGAAGCACAGATACGCAGTATTTT
cdr3_aa: CASSPGQRSTDTQYF

j_call: TRBJ2-3
d_call: NA
v_call: TRBV27
cdr3_nt: TGTGCCAGCAGGCTTCTAGGGCGGGGTTGGACAGATACGCAGTATTTT
cdr3_aa: CASRLLGRGWTDTQYF

j_call: TRBJ2-2
d_call: NA
v_call: TRBV15
cdr3_nt: TGTGCCACCAGCCGGGGGCGGGGGCCGAACACCGGGGAGCTGTTTTTT
cdr3_aa: CATSRGRGPNTGELFF

j_call: TRBJ1-2
d_call: TRBD1
v_call: TRBV5-1
cdr3_nt: TGCGCCAGCAGCATAGACAGGGTAGGGTATGGCTACACCTTC
cdr3_aa: CASSIDRVGYGYTF

j_call: TRBJ1-1
d_call: NA
v_call: TRBV7-9
cdr3_nt: TGTGCCAGCAGCCTACCCTTGGGGGCGAACACTGAAGCTTTCTTT
cdr3_aa: CASSLPLGANTEAFF

j_call: TRBJ2-7
d_call: NA
v_call: TRBV9
cdr3_nt: TGTGCCAGCAGCGCAGAGGTGGGTCACGAGCAGTACTTC
cdr3_aa: CASSAEVGHEQYF

j_call: TRBJ1-1
d_call: TRBD1
v_call: TRBV6-5
cdr3_nt: TGTGCCAGCACTACGGGACAGGGGGGCACTGAAGCTTTCTTT
cdr3_aa: CASTTGQGGTEAFF